The clone carrying this T cell receptor (beta chain) was seen a handful of times. The sample comes from a study of cytotoxic CD8 clonotypes in ibrutinib-treated CLL. Turning to the study itself: Included were 11 to 12 relapsed/refractory and 15 treatment-naive patients, of whom approximately 17 were IGHV unmutated.

Germline V CDR1 and CDR2: MNHEY, SMNVEV (reference sequence). The CDR3 is 16 residues long. J was trimmed by 4 bases and V by 5 bases; bases with no gene match: 7. Here immunoSEQ multiplex PCR was the method, and the copy in TCRdb shows in-frame clones only, minus some. The sample lists roughly 190,000 clones, 55% to 85% seen once, with 13% in the top ten. The sample was PBMCs, taken after 24 months of ibrutinib treatment. V is TRBV27 and J is TRBJ2-3; TRBD2 aligns across 12 bases. This clonotype was sampled from a human donor with chronic lymphocytic leukemia. CDR3 DNA: TGTGCCAGCAGTACTAGCGGGAGGCTAGTTGCAGATACGCAGTATTTT. Amino acid sequence: CASSTSGRLVADTQYF.